This is a list of T cell receptor beta chains from one sample in a study of T cells in Graves' hyperthyroidism and ophthalmopathy. TCRdb reprocessed the multiplex PCR reads via MiXCR and lists one record per CDR3 protein. The sample shows 450,000 to 650,000 distinct CDR3 sequences, 13% to 15% of them seen only once. The sequenced sample consisted of blood. These receptors were taken from a woman aged 18-29 years with Graves' ophthalmopathy. Each CDR3 is given with its conserved first and last residue. D genes are given only for firm matches. The size of a clone is reported for some rows only, either as once, few or many, or as a class for expanded clones.

j_call | d_call | v_call | clone_size | cdr3_length | cdr3_nt | cdr3_aa
TRBJ1-1 | - | TRBV6-2/TRBV6-3 | many | 13 | TGTGCCAGCACTACGGGGGGGAACACTGAAGCTTTCTTT | CASTTGGNTEAFF
TRBJ1-5 | TRBD1 | TRBV6-2/TRBV6-3 | - | 17 | TGTGCCAGCAGTTACCTTCGCGGACAGGGAGGATCTCAGCCCCAGCATTTT | CASSYLRGQGGSQPQHF
TRBJ2-3 | - | TRBV12-3/TRBV12-4 | many | 15 | TGTGCCAGCAGTTTTGATGTGGGGCTCACAGATACGCAGTATTTT | CASSFDVGLTDTQYF
TRBJ1-2 | TRBD1 | TRBV27 | many | 13 | TGTGCCAGCAGCACAGGGGGCGTCCGTGGCTACACCTTC | CASSTGGVRGYTF
TRBJ2-1 | TRBD2 | TRBV7-9 | many | 16 | TGTGCCAGCAGCTCCGTAGCGGGCGGGGCCTACAATGAGCAGTTCTTC | CASSSVAGGAYNEQFF
TRBJ1-3 | - | TRBV10-3 | once | 14 | TGTGCCATCCAGGGGTCAGGGGCTGGAGACACCATATATTTT | CAIQGSGAGDTIYF
TRBJ1-2 | - | TRBV28 | many | 18 | TGTGCCAGCAGGCCACCACTCGGGACTCCACCTGACAACTATGGCTACACCTTC | CASRPPLGTPPDNYGYTF
TRBJ2-7 | TRBD2 | TRBV9 | - | 15 | TGTGCCAGCAGCAAAACCGGGACTAGAGACTACGAGCAGTACTTC | CASSKTGTRDYEQYF
TRBJ1-6 | - | TRBV20-1 | - | 15 | TGCAGTGCTAGAGAAAGGGGGTCCTATAATTCACCCCTCCACTTT | CSARERGSYNSPLHF
TRBJ2-2 | - | TRBV9 | - | 13 | TGTGCCAGCAGCCTCCGCTCCACCGGGGAGCTGTTTTTT | CASSLRSTGELFF
TRBJ2-7 | TRBD1 | TRBV28 | many | 14 | TGTGCCAGCAACCGACAGGGCCCCTCTTACGAGCAGTACTTC | CASNRQGPSYEQYF
TRBJ2-3 | TRBD1 | TRBV28 | many | 15 | TGTGCCAGCAGTTTTTCGGGACAGGGCACAGATACGCAGTATTTT | CASSFSGQGTDTQYF
TRBJ2-7 | - | TRBV30 | many | 13 | TGTGCCTGGAGGGGGGGCAGTGCCCGGGGGCAGTACTTC | CAWRGGSARGQYF
TRBJ1-1 | - | TRBV25-1 | - | 15 | TGTGCCAGCAGCCAGCAACGGTACTTGAACACTGAAGCTTTCTTT | CASSQQRYLNTEAFF
TRBJ2-1 | - | TRBV5-4 | - | 17 | TGTGCCAGCAGCTTGGGTCCCAGTCCCGGAATGGGCAATGAGCAGTTCTTC | CASSLGPSPGMGNEQFF
TRBJ1-4 | TRBD1 | TRBV7-9 | few | 15 | TGTGCCAGCAGCGTCCCGGGACAGTTGAATGAAAAACTGTTTTTT | CASSVPGQLNEKLFF
TRBJ2-3 | TRBD2 | TRBV7-3 | many | 18 | TGTGCCAGCAGCCCCCACCCCTGGGAGCCGGGGAGGGGAGATACGCAGTATTTT | CASSPHPWEPGRGDTQYF
TRBJ2-7 | - | TRBV7-6 | few | 12 | TGTGCCAGCAGCTTAGCAGGGACCGAGCAGTACTTC | CASSLAGTEQYF
TRBJ2-1 | - | TRBV30 | many | 11 | TGTGCCTGGGCCCGAGGTATTGAGCAGTTCTTC | CAWARGIEQFF
TRBJ1-2 | - | TRBV7-9 | many | 12 | TGTGCCAGCAGCTTAGAGGACAGAAGCTACACCTTC | CASSLEDRSYTF
TRBJ2-3 | - | TRBV10-3 | many | 17 | TGTGCCATCAGTGATTTTCCGGGAACAACACCCACAGATACGCAGTATTTT | CAISDFPGTTPTDTQYF
TRBJ2-5 | TRBD1 | TRBV7-8 | many | 20 | TGTGCCAGCAGCCCAAGTCCCCCTCCCATCGACAGGGGGCATGGGGAGACCCAGTACTTC | CASSPSPPPIDRGHGETQYF
TRBJ2-7 | TRBD2 | TRBV7-3 | many | 19 | TGTGCCAGCAGCTCCACAATGACTAGCGGGGCCCGGTTTACGTACGAGCAGTACTTC | CASSSTMTSGARFTYEQYF
TRBJ1-1 | - | TRBV5-5 | many | 17 | TGTGCCAGCACCATGCCGTCCCTGGGGGTGGCGGGCACTGAAGCTTTCTTT | CASTMPSLGVAGTEAFF
TRBJ2-7 | - | TRBV20-1 | - | 13 | TGCAGTGCTAGTGTAACCCGCGGCTACGAGCAGTACTTC | CSASVTRGYEQYF
TRBJ1-3 | - | TRBV11-2 | many | 12 | TGTGCCAGCACCGAAGGGCGGCACACCATATATTTT | CASTEGRHTIYF
TRBJ2-1 | - | TRBV6-5 | - | 17 | TGTGCCAGCAGTTACACAATAGTGGGGCCCCCGTCCAATGAGCAGTTCTTC | CASSYTIVGPPSNEQFF
TRBJ2-7 | TRBD2 | TRBV20-1 | many | 12 | TGCAGTGCGGAAGGACTAGAGGACGAGCAGTACTTC | CSAEGLEDEQYF
TRBJ2-2 | TRBD1 | TRBV5-1 | many | 14 | TGCGCCAGCAGTCCCCAGGGGGCTCTTGAGGAGCTGTTTTTT | CASSPQGALEELFF
TRBJ2-3 | TRBD1 | TRBV20-1 | many | 13 | TGCAGTGTCGGGACAGGGGACACAGATACGCAGTATTTT | CSVGTGDTDTQYF
TRBJ2-7 | - | TRBV20-1 | many | 16 | TGCAGTGCTAGAGTTGGGGGACGAAGCATTATCTACGAGCAGTACTTC | CSARVGGRSIIYEQYF
TRBJ2-1 | TRBD1 | TRBV11-1 | many | 16 | TGTGCCAGCAGCTCCCCGGACAGGGGGCTAAACAATGAGCAGTTCTTC | CASSSPDRGLNNEQFF
TRBJ2-2 | - | TRBV10-3 | - | 16 | TGTGCCATCAGTGAGTCGAGGACTACTGGGGCCGGGGAGCTGTTTTTT | CAISESRTTGAGELFF
TRBJ1-5 | - | TRBV19 | few | 14 | TGTGCCAGTAGTTGGAGGTTGGGCAATCAGCCCCAGCATTTT | CASSWRLGNQPQHF
TRBJ1-6 | TRBD1 | TRBV9 | many | 14 | TGTGCCAGCAGCGGTGGGACAGGGGAGTGGTCCCTCCACTTT | CASSGGTGEWSLHF
TRBJ2-5 | - | TRBV20-1 | few | 14 | TGCACCTTCGCGGGGGACAGCTACCAAGAGACCCAGTACTTC | CTFAGDSYQETQYF
TRBJ2-3 | - | TRBV20-1 | many | 15 | TGCAGTGCTAGAGATAGCACAGAAAGCACAGATACGCAGTATTTT | CSARDSTESTDTQYF
TRBJ1-3 | TRBD1 | TRBV28 | few | 14 | TGTGCCAGCAGTACAGGGGGCAGGCGAAACACCATATATTTT | CASSTGGRRNTIYF
TRBJ1-4 | - | TRBV27 | many | 14 | TGTGCCAGCAGCTTGACCGAGTCTAATGAAAAACTGTTTTTT | CASSLTESNEKLFF
TRBJ2-1 | TRBD1 | TRBV6-2/TRBV6-3 | - | 16 | TGTGCCAGCAGTTCCGGACAGGGGGCGGTGTACAATGAGCAGTTCTTC | CASSSGQGAVYNEQFF
TRBJ1-2 | - | TRBV30 | many | 12 | TGTGCCTGGAGTGGCGGGCACTATGGCTACACCTTC | CAWSGGHYGYTF
TRBJ1-3 | - | TRBV24-1 | few | 15 | TGTGCCACCAGTGATAGAGCCTACTCTGGAAACACCATATATTTT | CATSDRAYSGNTIYF
TRBJ2-7 | - | TRBV20-1 | - | 12 | TGCAGTGCTAGAGCCGTCGGAGTCGGGCAGTACTTC | CSARAVGVGQYF
TRBJ1-4 | TRBD1 | TRBV6-2/TRBV6-3 | - | 15 | TGTGCCAGCAGTTTACCCGCGACAGGGGCCCGAGAACTGTTTTTT | CASSLPATGARELFF
TRBJ2-1 | - | TRBV28 | many | 15 | TGTGCCAGCAGTTTAATGGAGGGGGTCCGGAATGAGCAGTTCTTC | CASSLMEGVRNEQFF
TRBJ1-5 | - | TRBV28 | many | 13 | TGTGCCAGCAGGGCTCGGGGTTATCAGCCCCAGCATTTT | CASRARGYQPQHF
TRBJ1-1 | TRBD1 | TRBV7-9 | - | 15 | TGTGCCAGCAGCCCCAGACAGGGGGTAGGGACTGAAGCTTTCTTT | CASSPRQGVGTEAFF
TRBJ2-3 | TRBD2 | TRBV15 | - | 15 | TGTGCCACCACGGCTACTAGCGGAATAACAGATACGCAGTATTTT | CATTATSGITDTQYF
TRBJ2-3 | - | TRBV20-1 | many | 14 | TGCAGTGCTAGGCCCCGGGTGGGCACAGATACGCAGTATTTT | CSARPRVGTDTQYF
TRBJ2-1 | TRBD1 | TRBV28 | many | 15 | TGTGCCAGCAGTCTATGGGACAGGGGTCACAATGAGCAGTTCTTC | CASSLWDRGHNEQFF
TRBJ2-1 | TRBD1 | TRBV2 | - | 16 | TGTGCCAGCAGTGAGGGGACAGCCCGCTCCTACAATGAGCAGTTCTTC | CASSEGTARSYNEQFF
TRBJ2-7 | - | TRBV27 | many | 17 | TGTGCCAGCAGTTTACCCCCGACCGCTACTCTGGCCTACGAGCAGTACTTC | CASSLPPTATLAYEQYF
TRBJ2-1 | TRBD2 | TRBV2 | many | 16 | TGTGCCAGCAGTCCCGGGACTAGCGGAGAGTACAATGAGCAGTTCTTC | CASSPGTSGEYNEQFF
TRBJ2-5 | TRBD2 | TRBV7-2 | many | 16 | TGTGCCAGCAGCTTCCGGCTAGCGGGAGTAGGAGAGACCCAGTACTTC | CASSFRLAGVGETQYF
TRBJ1-1 | - | TRBV20-1 | many | 14 | TGCAGTGCTAGAGATGGACATCCGAACACTGAAGCTTTCTTT | CSARDGHPNTEAFF
TRBJ1-2 | - | TRBV13 | many | 12 | TGTGCCAGCAGCTTAGAGGGGCATGGCTACACCTTC | CASSLEGHGYTF
TRBJ1-1 | TRBD1 | TRBV3-1 | few | 17 | TGTGCCAGCAGCCGAGCGTTAGTTAGGGGGCGCCTCGCTGAAGCTTTCTTT | CASSRALVRGRLAEAFF
TRBJ2-1 | - | TRBV3-1 | few | 13 | TGTGCCAGCAGCGTCCTTCCGGCGGGTGAGCAGTTCTTC | CASSVLPAGEQFF
TRBJ2-2 | - | TRBV7-3 | few | 13 | TGTGCCAGCAGCCTGTCTCTAACCGGGGAGCTGTTTTTT | CASSLSLTGELFF
TRBJ2-5 | - | TRBV28 | many | 15 | TGTGCCAGCAGTTTACCCGGACAGAACCAAGAGACCCAGTACTTC | CASSLPGQNQETQYF